A selection of T cell receptor beta chains follows, all from one sample in a study of blood T cell repertoires in COVID-19. Here immunoSEQ multiplex PCR was the method, and the copy in TCRdb shows in-frame clones only, minus some. The data show 40,000 to 55,000 clones, roughly 84% seen once. What was sequenced was peripheral blood. The receptors were gathered from a man between 50 and 59 years old with active COVID-19. CDR3s include the opening cysteine and the closing phenylalanine or tryptophan. The D gene is left open where the match is weak. The listing skips clone size in some rows; elsewhere it reads once, few, many or a size class.

>TRBJ1-1|NA|15|TRBV6-5|NA
TGTGCCAGCAGTTACAGGCCCACTAAGAACACTGAAGCTTTCTTT
CASSYRPTKNTEAFF
>TRBJ2-6|NA|23|TRBV28|NA
TGTGCCAGCAGTTCGTCCTTCCCCCTTGGACAGATCGTCGTATACTCTGGGGCCAACGTCCTGACTTTC
CASSSSFPLGQIVVYSGANVLTF
>TRBJ2-7|NA|17|TRBV27|NA
TGTGCCAGCAGTTTTACCCGCCTCAAAGCGGACTCCTACGAGCAGTACTTC
CASSFTRLKADSYEQYF
>TRBJ2-3|NA|14|TRBV19|TRBD2
TGTGCCAGTAGTACCACGGGGGGTACAGATACGCAGTATTTT
CASSTTGGTDTQYF
>TRBJ2-3|NA|15|TRBV5-1|TRBD1
TGCGCCAGCAGCCCGGGGACAGCCGGCACAGATACGCAGTATTTT
CASSPGTAGTDTQYF
>TRBJ2-5|once|12|TRBV24-1|TRBD2
TGTGCGGTGGCGGGGGAGGAGGAGACCCAGTACTTC
CAVAGEEETQYF
>TRBJ2-7|NA|16|TRBV4-2|TRBD2
TGTGCCAGCAGCTCTTCGACTAGCGGGGGAACCTACGAGCAGTACTTC
CASSSSTSGGTYEQYF
>TRBJ2-7|once|15|TRBV7-2|TRBD2
TGTGCCAGCAGCTTACGGGCGGGGGGAACCTACGAGCAGTACTTC
CASSLRAGGTYEQYF
>TRBJ2-2|NA|13|TRBV5-1|NA
TGCGCCAGCAGCTGGGTTGGGGGCCTGGAGCTGTTTTTT
CASSWVGGLELFF
>TRBJ1-1|NA|14|TRBV5-1|NA
TGCGCCAGCAGCTTGACGGTTATGAACACTGAAGCTTTCTTT
CASSLTVMNTEAFF
>TRBJ1-4|few|16|TRBV7-2|TRBD1
TGTGCCAGCAGCGCAAAATCCGGGACAGGGAGGGAAAAACTGTTTTTT
CASSAKSGTGREKLFF
>TRBJ2-2|NA|12|TRBV6-2/TRBV6-3|NA
TGTGCCAGCAGCCAGGGGTCCGGGGAGCTGTTTTTT
CASSQGSGELFF
>TRBJ2-3|NA|14|TRBV19|TRBD1
TGTGCCAGTACCCGACAGGGTTCCACAGATACGCAGTATTTT
CASTRQGSTDTQYF
>TRBJ1-1|NA|12|TRBV19|NA
TGTGCCAGTAGTGGCACGAACACTGAAGCTTTCTTT
CASSGTNTEAFF
>TRBJ1-1|once|15|TRBV3-1/TRBV3-2|TRBD1
TGTGCCAGCAGCCAGATGACAGGGGGAAACACTGAAGCTTTCTTT
CASSQMTGGNTEAFF
>TRBJ2-3|NA|16|TRBV6-1|NA
TGTGCCAGCAGTGAAGCGGGTGGAGGTAGCACAGATACGCAGTATTTT
CASSEAGGGSTDTQYF
>TRBJ2-7|NA|16|TRBV12-5|NA
TGTGCTAGTGGTTTGGCCCCCGGGACTCGTACCTACGAGCAGTACTTC
CASGLAPGTRTYEQYF
>TRBJ2-4|NA|16|TRBV15|TRBD2
TGTGCCACCAGCAGTGCGGGGGGTGGGGCCAAAAACATTCAGTACTTC
CATSSAGGGAKNIQYF
>TRBJ1-2|NA|13|TRBV27|TRBD1
TGTGCCAGCAGACCGACAGGGGGCGATGGCTACACCTTC
CASRPTGGDGYTF
>TRBJ1-4|NA|12|TRBV2|NA
TGTGCCAGCAGCCTCTCCGGTGAAAAACTGTTTTTT
CASSLSGEKLFF
>TRBJ1-1|NA|14|TRBV11-1|NA
TGTGCCAGCAGCGACCTCCGGACAGTTTCTGAAGCTTTCTTT
CASSDLRTVSEAFF
>TRBJ1-4|once|14|TRBV29-1|NA
TGCAGCGCCCGGTACGGGAGAATCCATGAAAAACTGTTTTTT
CSARYGRIHEKLFF
>TRBJ1-3|NA|15|TRBV29-1|TRBD1
TGCAGCGCTACGGGACAGTCGCCGGGTAGAAACACCATATATTTT
CSATGQSPGRNTIYF
>TRBJ1-1|NA|13|TRBV9|NA
TGTGCCAGCAGCGTCGGGGTGGAGACTGAAGCTTTCTTT
CASSVGVETEAFF
>TRBJ1-2|NA|14|TRBV15|NA
TGTGCCACCAGCAGCGGACAGTCTAACTATGGCTACACCTTC
CATSSGQSNYGYTF
>TRBJ1-1|NA|14|TRBV7-6|NA
TGTGCCAGCAGCTTAATGGGGGCCAGCACTGAAGCTTTCTTT
CASSLMGASTEAFF
>TRBJ1-4|NA|14|TRBV7-2|TRBD1
TGTGCCAGCAGCCCCGGGACAGGGGGCGAAAAACTGTTTTTT
CASSPGTGGEKLFF
>TRBJ2-6|NA|18|TRBV4-1|NA
TGCGCCAGCAGCCCTAATGACAGGCCCGTCTCTGGGGCCAACGTCCTGACTTTC
CASSPNDRPVSGANVLTF
>TRBJ2-1|once|11|TRBV29-1|TRBD2
TGCAGCGTTGCACGGGGGGGTCAGCAGTTCTTC
CSVARGGQQFF
>TRBJ2-1|NA|14|TRBV7-7|TRBD2
TGTGCCAGCAGCCAGCGGGGAGCCTACAATGAGCAGTTCTTC
CASSQRGAYNEQFF
>TRBJ2-5|NA|16|TRBV2|TRBD2
TGTGCCAGCAGATCTAGCGGGGGGGCCCTCCAAGAGACCCAGTACTTC
CASRSSGGALQETQYF
>TRBJ2-1|NA|16|TRBV5-1|NA
TGCGCCAGCGGACTAATTAGGGGGGGAGCCTACAATGAGCAGTTCTTC
CASGLIRGGAYNEQFF
>TRBJ2-2|once|15|TRBV9|TRBD1
TGTGCCAGCAGCCTGGGGACAGTCCCCACCGGGGAGCTGTTTTTT
CASSLGTVPTGELFF
>TRBJ1-3|NA|12|TRBV11-2|NA
TGTGCCAGCAGCCACCCCACAGGGTCGATATATTTT
CASSHPTGSIYF
>TRBJ2-7|NA|16|TRBV9|NA
TGTGCCAGCAGCGTAGACCCGACAGGCACGTTAGACGAGCAGTACTTC
CASSVDPTGTLDEQYF
>TRBJ2-7|few|14|TRBV19|NA
TGTGCCAGTAGTATGGAGGGGTCGGGCTACGAGCAGTACTTC
CASSMEGSGYEQYF
>TRBJ1-4|NA|13|TRBV28|NA
TGTGCCACGCACAGCACACGCGGGGAAAAACTGTTTTTT
CATHSTRGEKLFF
>TRBJ1-2|NA|11|TRBV4-2|NA
TGTGCCAGCAGCCAAGACAGGGTCTACACCTTC
CASSQDRVYTF
>TRBJ1-5|NA|15|TRBV15|NA
TGTGCCACCAGCTCCGGGGGGCTGTCCTTTCAGCCCCAGCATTTT
CATSSGGLSFQPQHF
>TRBJ2-1|NA|16|TRBV6-4|TRBD2
TGTGCCAGCAGTGACGCTAGCGGGGTACTCTACAATGAGCAGTTCTTC
CASSDASGVLYNEQFF
>TRBJ1-1|NA|13|TRBV27|NA
TGTGCCAGCACCCCTTCCCGGAGCACTGAAGCTTTCTTT
CASTPSRSTEAFF
>TRBJ2-3|NA|16|TRBV10-2|TRBD2
TGCGCCAGCAGTAAGACTAGCGGGGGGTCAAGGGATACGCAGTATTTT
CASSKTSGGSRDTQYF
>TRBJ2-5|NA|13|TRBV18|NA
TGTGCCAGCTCACCACACTACCAAGAGACCCAGTACTTC
CASSPHYQETQYF
>TRBJ1-2|NA|14|TRBV6-5|NA
TGTGCCAGCAGTTACTCTGAACAGACGTATGGCTACACCTTC
CASSYSEQTYGYTF
>TRBJ2-7|NA|15|TRBV18|NA
TGTGCCAGCTCACCAAATCAGGCAGGCTCCTACGAGCAGTACTTC
CASSPNQAGSYEQYF
>TRBJ2-5|NA|15|TRBV10-1|TRBD1
TGCGCCAGCAGTGAGTCGGGACAGACCCAAGAGACCCAGTACTTC
CASSESGQTQETQYF
>TRBJ1-5|NA|14|TRBV7-9|NA
TGTGCCAGCAGCTACGACGGGGTCAATCAGCCCCAGCATTTT
CASSYDGVNQPQHF
>TRBJ2-3|once|17|TRBV28|TRBD1
TGTGCCAGCAGTACCAACTCCGGGACAGGGGTGGCAGATACGCAGTATTTT
CASSTNSGTGVADTQYF
>TRBJ2-5|NA|13|TRBV29-1|TRBD1
TGCAGCGTTGATAGGACAGGGAGGGAGACCCAGTACTTC
CSVDRTGRETQYF
>TRBJ1-2|NA|15|TRBV7-9|TRBD1
TGTGCCAGCAGCCTTTTCACAGGGGGCGCCGGGGGCTACACCTTC
CASSLFTGGAGGYTF
>TRBJ1-6|NA|16|TRBV4-1|TRBD1
TGCGCCAGCAGCCAAAGAACAGGGGCCGACAATTCACCCCTCCACTTT
CASSQRTGADNSPLHF
>TRBJ2-2|NA|17|TRBV24-1|TRBD2
TGTGCCACCAGTGACGTAGCGGGGGGGCCGAACACCGGGGAGCTGTTTTTT
CATSDVAGGPNTGELFF
>TRBJ2-1|NA|15|TRBV27|TRBD2
TGTGCCAGCAGATTAGCGGGGGCCCGGTACAATGAGCAGTTCTTC
CASRLAGARYNEQFF
>TRBJ2-5|NA|14|TRBV4-1|NA
TGCGCCAGCAGCCAAGAGCGGAGGCAAGAGACCCAGTACTTC
CASSQERRQETQYF
>TRBJ2-3|NA|14|TRBV4-2|NA
TGTGCCAGCAGCCGCGGACTGGGGAAGGATAGGCAGTATTTT
CASSRGLGKDRQYF
>TRBJ1-4|NA|17|TRBV7-9|NA
TGTGCCAGCAGCTTGTTTCGGACAGAAGGGACTAATGAAAAACTGTTTTTT
CASSLFRTEGTNEKLFF
>TRBJ2-7|few|13|TRBV2|NA
TGTGCCAGCAGTGAATATAGATCCTACGAGCAGTACTTC
CASSEYRSYEQYF
>TRBJ2-7|NA|16|TRBV18|TRBD2
TGTGCCAGCTCACCTGCGGGACTAGCGGGGGCCTACGAGCAGTACTTC
CASSPAGLAGAYEQYF
>TRBJ2-7|NA|15|TRBV5-4|TRBD2
TGTGCCAGCAGCTTCGGCGGGGGGCCCGCCTACGAGCAGTACTTC
CASSFGGGPAYEQYF
>TRBJ1-5|NA|15|TRBV19|TRBD1
TGTGCCAGTAGCCCTGACAGGGAAACAATTCAGCCCCAGCATTTT
CASSPDRETIQPQHF